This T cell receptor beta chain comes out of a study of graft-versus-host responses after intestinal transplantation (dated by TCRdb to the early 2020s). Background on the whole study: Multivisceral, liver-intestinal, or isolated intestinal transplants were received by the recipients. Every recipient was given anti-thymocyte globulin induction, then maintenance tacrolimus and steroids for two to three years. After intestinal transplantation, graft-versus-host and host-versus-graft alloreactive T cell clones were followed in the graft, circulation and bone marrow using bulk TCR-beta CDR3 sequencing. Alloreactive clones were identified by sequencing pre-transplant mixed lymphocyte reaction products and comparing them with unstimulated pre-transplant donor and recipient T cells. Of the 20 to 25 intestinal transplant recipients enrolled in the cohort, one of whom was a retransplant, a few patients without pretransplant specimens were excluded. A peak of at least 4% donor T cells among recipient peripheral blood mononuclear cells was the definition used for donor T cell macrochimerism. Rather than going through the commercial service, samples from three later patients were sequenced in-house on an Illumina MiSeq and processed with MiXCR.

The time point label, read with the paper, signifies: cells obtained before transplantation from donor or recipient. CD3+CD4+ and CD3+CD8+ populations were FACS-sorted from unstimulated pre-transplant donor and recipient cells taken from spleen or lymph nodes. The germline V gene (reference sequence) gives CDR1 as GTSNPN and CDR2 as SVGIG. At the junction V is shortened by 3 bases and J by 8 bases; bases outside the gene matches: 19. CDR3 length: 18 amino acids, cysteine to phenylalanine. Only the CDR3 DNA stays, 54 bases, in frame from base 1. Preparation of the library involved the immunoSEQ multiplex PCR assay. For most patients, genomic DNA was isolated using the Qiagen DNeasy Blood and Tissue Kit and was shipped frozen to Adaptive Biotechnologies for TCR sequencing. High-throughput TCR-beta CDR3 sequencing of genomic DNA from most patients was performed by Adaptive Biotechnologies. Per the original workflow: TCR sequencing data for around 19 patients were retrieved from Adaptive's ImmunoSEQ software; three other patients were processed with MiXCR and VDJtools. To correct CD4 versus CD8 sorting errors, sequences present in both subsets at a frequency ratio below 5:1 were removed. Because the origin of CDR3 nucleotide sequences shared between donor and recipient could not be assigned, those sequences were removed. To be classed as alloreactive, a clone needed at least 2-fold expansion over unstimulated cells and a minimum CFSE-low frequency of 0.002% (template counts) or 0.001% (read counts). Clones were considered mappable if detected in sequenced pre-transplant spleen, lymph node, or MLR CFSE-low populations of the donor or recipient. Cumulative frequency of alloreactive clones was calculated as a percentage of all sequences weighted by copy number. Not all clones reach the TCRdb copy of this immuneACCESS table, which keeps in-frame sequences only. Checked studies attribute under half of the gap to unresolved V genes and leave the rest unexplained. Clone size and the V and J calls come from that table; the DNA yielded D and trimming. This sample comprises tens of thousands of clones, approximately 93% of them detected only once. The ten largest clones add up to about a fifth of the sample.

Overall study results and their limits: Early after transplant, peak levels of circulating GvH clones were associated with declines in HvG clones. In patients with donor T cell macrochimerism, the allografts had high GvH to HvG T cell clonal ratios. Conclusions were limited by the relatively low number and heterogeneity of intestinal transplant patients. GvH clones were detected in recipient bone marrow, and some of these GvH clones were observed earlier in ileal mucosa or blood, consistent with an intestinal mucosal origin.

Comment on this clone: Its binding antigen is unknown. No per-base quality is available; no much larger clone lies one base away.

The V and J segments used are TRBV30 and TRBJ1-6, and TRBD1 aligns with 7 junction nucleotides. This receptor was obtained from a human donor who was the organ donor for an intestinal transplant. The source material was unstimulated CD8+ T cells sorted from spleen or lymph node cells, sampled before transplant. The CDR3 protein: CAWSATPTGQPADSPLHF. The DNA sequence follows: TGTGCCTGGAGCGCTACTCCAACGGGACAGCCGGCGGATTCACCCCTCCACTTT.